This T cell receptor beta chain emerged from a study of T cells in Graves' hyperthyroidism and ophthalmopathy. Across the whole study: At initial diagnosis, before any treatment had begun, peripheral blood was obtained.

TCR beta CDR3 regions were amplified from RNA transcripts. HTBI primers were the set used in a first-round RT-PCR of the TCR CDR3. TCRdb reprocessed the multiplex PCR reads via MiXCR and lists one record per CDR3 protein. The table lists fewer than 900,000 distinct CDR3 sequences, roughly a sixth of them singletons, with over 15% in the top ten. Germline V lookup: CDR1 DFQATT, CDR2 SNEGSKA (reference sequence). CDR3 size: 15 residues. The junction had 6 bases not matched to a gene; V was cut back by 4 bases and J by 1 base. Patients aged 18 to 65 had newly diagnosed hyperthyroidism that had lasted under 2 months. Exclusions: uncontrolled infection, other autoimmune disease, pregnancy, lactation.

This receptor was identified in a woman in her forties or fifties with Graves' hyperthyroidism that later progressed to Graves' ophthalmopathy. The rearrangement uses TRBV20-1 and TRBJ2-1; 8 bases agree with TRBD2. The sequencing input was blood. CDR3 loop: CSATKLADSYNEQFF. CDR3 DNA: TGCAGTGCTACCAAACTAGCGGATTCCTACAATGAGCAGTTCTTC.